The text below deals with one T cell receptor (beta chain). TCRdb keeps only in-frame clones here, not all; method: immunoSEQ multiplex PCR. Counted here are tens of thousands of clones, roughly 90% occurring once; the ten biggest clones make up over 0.55%. These data belong to a study of graft-versus-host responses after intestinal transplantation. The CDR3 contains 11 residues. V was trimmed by 1 base and J by 4 bases, leaving 0 bases between them. This receptor was obtained from a human patient who received an intestinal transplant, so some T cells may come from the graft donor. V usage is TRBV5-3 and J usage is TRBJ1-5; D remains unclear. TRBV5-3 is an open reading frame, and its role is uncertain. This specimen consisted of PBMCs, obtained 98 days after intestinal transplantation. The CDR3 loop is CARSLNQPQHF. The CDR3 nucleotides are TGTGCCAGAAGCTTGAATCAGCCCCAGCATTTT.